These 15 T cell receptor beta chains were all obtained from the same sample, sequenced in a study of T cells in Graves' hyperthyroidism and ophthalmopathy. RNA transcripts yielded amplified TCR beta CDR3 regions. Initially, a first-round RT-PCR of the TCR CDR3 employed the HTBI primer set. In TCRdb, the multiplex PCR reads were re-called with MiXCR into one record per CDR3 protein. This table has hundreds of thousands of distinct CDR3 sequences, more than 12% appearing once. The material sequenced was blood. The source of these receptors is a man aged 45-65 years with Graves' ophthalmopathy.

This clonotype occurred a few times. This chain links TRBV20-1 with TRBJ2-6; tentative D call: TRBD1 (5 bases). Trimming cost V 5 bases and J 0 bases, with 11 bases left between them. The CDR3 spans 15 residues. Germline V gene sequence: CDR1 DFQATT, CDR2 SNEGSKA (reference sequence). The CDR3 loop is CSAAPGHSGANVLTF. CDR3 bases: TGCAGTGCTGCCCCAGGGCACTCTGGGGCCAACGTCCTGACTTTC.

This clonotype was seen ten or more times. V usage is TRBV29-1 and J usage is TRBJ2-1, with TRBD1 identical over 8 bases. Trimming cost V 3 bases and J 10 bases; bases outside gene matches: 11. Germline values: CDR1 SQVTM, CDR2 ANQGSEA. This CDR3 spans 14 amino acids. CDR3 region: CSVDRVQGAREQFF. The CDR3 nucleotides are TGCAGCGTTGATAGAGTGCAGGGGGCTAGGGAGCAGTTCTTC.

This rearrangement joins TRBV27 to TRBJ1-1; 11 bases agree with TRBD1. Germline V gene data show CDR1 as MNHEY and CDR2 as SMNVEV (reference sequence). CDR3 size: 16 residues. J lost 1 base, V lost 5 bases, and 6 bases had no gene match. This CDR3 reads CASSPGTGGENTEAFF. The CDR3 bases are TGTGCCAGCAGTCCCGGGACAGGGGGAGAGAACACTGAAGCTTTCTTT.

This clonotype has a count of ten or more. The chain combines TRBV20-1 with TRBJ2-7; 12 positions match TRBD2. The germline V gene encodes CDR1 DFQATT and CDR2 SNEGSKA (reference sequence). The trim removed 3 bases at V and 4 bases at J, leaving 7 bases unmatched. CDR3 length: 15 amino acids. CDR3 protein: CSASSLAGGKYEQYF. In DNA form, the CDR3 reads TGCAGTGCTAGTAGTCTAGCGGGAGGGAAATACGAGCAGTACTTC.

This clonotype was counted many times. The V call is TRBV12-3 or TRBV12-4, the J call TRBJ2-1; perhaps D is TRBD1 or TRBD2 (5 bases each). The CDR3 totals 14 residues. Trimming stripped 3 bases from V and 6 bases from J, with 12 bases between. The CDR3 loop is CASSLGEPLNEQFF. CDR3 nucleotide sequence: TGTGCCAGCAGTTTGGGGGAGCCCCTCAATGAGCAGTTCTTC.

This clonotype was picked up many times. The chain employs TRBV18 and TRBJ2-1; D possibly corresponds to TRBD2 (6 bases). V was cut by 3 bases and J by 6 bases, with 18 bases left in between. The CDR3 totals 16 residues. Germline V gene data show CDR1 as KGHSH and CDR2 as LQKENI. CDR3 sequence: CASSPAGQGSLNEQFF. Written as DNA, the CDR3 is TGTGCCAGCTCACCCGCGGGGCAGGGCTCTCTCAATGAGCAGTTCTTC.

This clonotype came up many times. The CDR3 protein is CASSSTGTSGLNEQFF. As DNA, the CDR3 is TGTGCCAGCAGCTCGACCGGGACTAGCGGGCTCAATGAGCAGTTCTTC. The chain couples TRBV11-2 to TRBJ2-1, with TRBD2 identical over 12 bases. The CDR3 sequence is 16 residues long. Germline CDR1 is SGHAT and CDR2 is FQNNGV. J lost 6 bases, V lost 4 bases, and 7 bases had no gene match. The full variable domain, with the rest looked up from reference TRBV11-2 and TRBJ2-1, is EAGVAQSPRYKIIEKRQSVAFWCNPISGHATLYWYQQILGQGPKLLIQFQNNGVVDDSQLPKDRFSAERLKGVDSTLKIQPAKLEDSAVYLCASSSTGTSGLNEQFFGPGTRLTVL.

The chain employs TRBV20-1 and TRBJ2-1; D gene unclear. The CDR3 sequence is 14 residues long. The germline V gene has CDR1 DFQATT and CDR2 SNEGSKA (reference sequence). V was pared by 3 bases and J by 6 bases, with 15 bases between. The CDR3 sequence is CSARPPLLANEQFF. Here the CDR3 DNA reads TGCAGTGCTAGGCCCCCTCTCTTAGCCAATGAGCAGTTCTTC.

The table lists this clonotype with many counts. The chain uses TRBV5-1 and TRBJ2-4; D is ambiguous. Per the germline V gene, CDR1 is SGHRS and CDR2 is YFSETQ. The V end was cut by 2 bases, the J end by 6 bases, with 15 bases between. CDR3 length equals 15 residues. The DNA of the CDR3 is TGCGCCAGCAGCTTAAGAACAGATATCGCAAACATTCAGTACTTC. Its translation: CASSLRTDIANIQYF.

This clonotype was recorded many times. The chain recombines TRBV20-1 with TRBJ1-2; TRBD1 is a possible D gene (5 bases). The CDR3 has 15 amino acids. Trimming removed 5 bases at V and 5 bases at J, with 21 bases between. Germline assignment: CDR1 DFQATT and CDR2 SNEGSKA (reference sequence). As DNA, the CDR3 is TGCAGTGCTGGATCCGGGACGGGGGTAGAATATGGCTACACCTTC. Its protein is CSAGSGTGVEYGYTF.

This chain links TRBV4-1 with TRBJ1-1; tentative D call: TRBD1 (5 bases). The germline V and J ends were trimmed by 3 bases and 0 bases, with 11 bases remaining between them. The CDR3 extends over 15 amino acids. Germline CDR1 reads MGHRA; CDR2 reads YSYEKL. The CDR3 bases are TGCGCCAGCAGCCAGGGACGACCGATGAACACTGAAGCTTTCTTT. Translation: CASSQGRPMNTEAFF.

The chain links TRBV6-2 or TRBV6-3 to TRBJ2-3; 7 bases are shared with TRBD2. Unmatched junction bases numbered 16, after V lost 5 bases and J lost 2 bases. From germline, CDR1 is MNHEY and CDR2 SVGEGT. The CDR3 loop spans 18 amino acids. This CDR3 is CASSPLPSGVRYTDTQYF. As DNA, the CDR3 is TGTGCCAGCAGTCCCCTCCCTAGCGGCGTTCGCTACACAGATACGCAGTATTTT.

This sequence joins TRBV10-1 and TRBJ1-1; maybe TRBD1 (5 bases). The CDR3 sequence is 18 residues long. V was cut by 0 bases and J by 0 bases, with 17 bases left in between. The germline CDR1 and CDR2 sequences are WNHNN and SYGVQD (reference sequence). As DNA, the CDR3 is TGCGCCAGCAGTGAGTCGTTCAGGGAATGGGTCATGAACACTGAAGCTTTCTTT. It yields the protein CASSESFREWVMNTEAFF.

In its sample, this clonotype was seen a few times. The chain couples TRBV12-3 or TRBV12-4 to TRBJ2-7; D remains unclear. The CDR3 sequence is 14 residues long. V lost 0 bases and J lost 3, with 9 bases in between. The chain's CDR3 is CASSLALQYYEQYF. CDR3 nucleotide sequence: TGTGCCAGCAGTTTAGCGCTTCAGTACTACGAGCAGTACTTC.

The table lists this clonotype with many counts. The chain couples TRBV7-9 to TRBJ2-3, with 9 bases that match TRBD2. CDR3 size: 16 residues. The V segment lost 5 bases and the J segment 0 bases; nucleotides outside the gene matches: 6. Germline V CDR1 and CDR2: SEHNR, FQNEAQ (reference sequence). CDR3 DNA: TGTGCCAGCAGCGGAAGACTAGCGGCTAGCACAGATACGCAGTATTTT. Residues: CASSGRLAASTDTQYF.